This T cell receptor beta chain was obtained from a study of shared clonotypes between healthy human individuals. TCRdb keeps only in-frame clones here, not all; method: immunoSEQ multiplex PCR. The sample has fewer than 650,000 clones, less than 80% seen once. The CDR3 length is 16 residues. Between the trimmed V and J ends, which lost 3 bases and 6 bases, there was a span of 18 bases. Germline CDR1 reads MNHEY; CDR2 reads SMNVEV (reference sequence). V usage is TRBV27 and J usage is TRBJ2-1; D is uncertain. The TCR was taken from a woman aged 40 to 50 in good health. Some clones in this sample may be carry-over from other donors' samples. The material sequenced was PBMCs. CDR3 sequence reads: CASSFGDFLGFNEQFF. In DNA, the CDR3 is TGTGCCAGCAGTTTCGGTGACTTCCTAGGTTTCAATGAGCAGTTCTTC.